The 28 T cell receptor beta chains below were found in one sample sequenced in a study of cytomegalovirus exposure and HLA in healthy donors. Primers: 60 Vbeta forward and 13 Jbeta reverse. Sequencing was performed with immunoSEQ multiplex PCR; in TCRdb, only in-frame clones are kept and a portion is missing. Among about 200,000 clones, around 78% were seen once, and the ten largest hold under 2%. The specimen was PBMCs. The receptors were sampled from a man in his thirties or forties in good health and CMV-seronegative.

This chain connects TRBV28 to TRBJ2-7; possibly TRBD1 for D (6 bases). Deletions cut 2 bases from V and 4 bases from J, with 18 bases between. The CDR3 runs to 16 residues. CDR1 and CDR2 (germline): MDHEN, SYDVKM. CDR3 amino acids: CASSLVLGQLTYEQYF. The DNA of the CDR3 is TGTGCCAGCAGTTTAGTTCTGGGACAACTGACTTACGAGCAGTACTTC.

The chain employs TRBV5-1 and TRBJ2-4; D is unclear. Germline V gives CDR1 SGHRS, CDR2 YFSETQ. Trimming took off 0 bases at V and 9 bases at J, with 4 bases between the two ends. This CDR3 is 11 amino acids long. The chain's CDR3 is CASSLAGIQYF. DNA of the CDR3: TGCGCCAGCAGCTTGGCCGGCATTCAGTACTTC.

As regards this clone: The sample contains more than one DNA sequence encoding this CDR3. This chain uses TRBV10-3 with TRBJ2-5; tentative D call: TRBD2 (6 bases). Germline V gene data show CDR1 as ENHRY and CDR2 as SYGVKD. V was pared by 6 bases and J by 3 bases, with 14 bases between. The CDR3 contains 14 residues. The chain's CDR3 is CAIRLGTGEETQYF. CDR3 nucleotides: TGTGCCATCAGACTAGGGACGGGGGAAGAGACCCAGTACTTC.

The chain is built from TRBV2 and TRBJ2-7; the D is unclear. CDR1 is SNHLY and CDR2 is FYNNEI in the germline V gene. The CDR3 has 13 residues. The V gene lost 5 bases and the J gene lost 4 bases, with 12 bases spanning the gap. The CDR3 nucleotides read TGTGCCAGCAGTCCCGGGTTAGCTTACGAGCAGTACTTC. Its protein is CASSPGLAYEQYF.

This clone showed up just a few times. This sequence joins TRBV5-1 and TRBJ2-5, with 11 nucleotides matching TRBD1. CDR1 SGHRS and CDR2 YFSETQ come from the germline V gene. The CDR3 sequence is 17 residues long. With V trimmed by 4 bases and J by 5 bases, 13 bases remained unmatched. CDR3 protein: CASSRPRGQGARETQYF. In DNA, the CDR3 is TGCGCCAGCAGCCGCCCGAGAGGACAGGGGGCGCGGGAGACCCAGTACTTC.

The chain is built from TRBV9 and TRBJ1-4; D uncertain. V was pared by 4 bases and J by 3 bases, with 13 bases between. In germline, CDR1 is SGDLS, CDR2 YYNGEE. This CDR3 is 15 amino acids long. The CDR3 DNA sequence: TGTGCCAGCAGCCCCACGCGTTTGCCTAATGAAAAACTGTTTTTT. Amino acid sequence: CASSPTRLPNEKLFF. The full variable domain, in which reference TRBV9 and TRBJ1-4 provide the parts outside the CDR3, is DSGVTQTPKHLITATGQRVTLRCSPRSGDLSVYWYQQSLDQGLQFLIQYYNGEERAKGNILERFSAQQFPDLHSELNLSSLELGDSALYFCASSPTRLPNEKLFFGSGTQLSVL.

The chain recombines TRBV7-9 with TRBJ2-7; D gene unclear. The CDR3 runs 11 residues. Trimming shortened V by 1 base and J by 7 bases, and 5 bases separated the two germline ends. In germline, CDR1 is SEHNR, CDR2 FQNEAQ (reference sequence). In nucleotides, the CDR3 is TGTGCCAGCAGCTTAGATCGGGAGCAGTACTTC. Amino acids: CASSLDREQYF.

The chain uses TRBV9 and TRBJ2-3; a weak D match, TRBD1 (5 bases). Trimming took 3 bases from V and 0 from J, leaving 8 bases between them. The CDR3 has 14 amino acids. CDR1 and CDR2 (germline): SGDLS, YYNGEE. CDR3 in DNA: TGTGCCAGCAGCGAACAGGTCAGCACAGATACGCAGTATTTT. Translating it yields CASSEQVSTDTQYF.

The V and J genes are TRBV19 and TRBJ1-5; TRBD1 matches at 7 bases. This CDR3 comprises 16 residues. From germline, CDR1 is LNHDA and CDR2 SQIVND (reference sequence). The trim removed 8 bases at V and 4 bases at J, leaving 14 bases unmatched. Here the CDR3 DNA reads TGTGCCAGTCTCGAAGGGGGCCCGAGGAGGAATCAGCCCCAGCATTTT. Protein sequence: CASLEGGPRRNQPQHF.

CDR3 sequence reads: CASVGGVGGIGYNEQFF. CDR3 in DNA: TGTGCCAGCGTGGGGGGCGTGGGAGGGATAGGCTACAATGAGCAGTTCTTC. The chain is built from TRBV7-9 and TRBJ2-1; tentatively, D is TRBD2 (7 bases). Trimming took 8 bases from V and 3 from J, leaving 23 bases between them. This CDR3 spans 17 amino acids. Germline V lookup: CDR1 SEHNR, CDR2 FQNEAQ (reference sequence).

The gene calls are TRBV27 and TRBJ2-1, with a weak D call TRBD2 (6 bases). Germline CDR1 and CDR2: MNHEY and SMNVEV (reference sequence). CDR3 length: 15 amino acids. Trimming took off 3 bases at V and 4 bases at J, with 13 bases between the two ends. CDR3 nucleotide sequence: TGTGCCAGCAGTTTGGGCCTAGCGTATTACAATGAGCAGTTCTTC. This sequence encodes CASSLGLAYYNEQFF.

The CDR3 DNA sequence: TGCGCCAGCAGCCTCTTATCGGTAGCTGGAAACACCATATATTTT. It codes for CASSLLSVAGNTIYF. The rearrangement joins TRBV5-1 to TRBJ1-3, with unresolved D. Germline V gives CDR1 SGHRS, CDR2 YFSETQ. Trimming took off 4 bases at V and 2 bases at J, with 13 bases between the two ends. This CDR3 is built from 15 residues.

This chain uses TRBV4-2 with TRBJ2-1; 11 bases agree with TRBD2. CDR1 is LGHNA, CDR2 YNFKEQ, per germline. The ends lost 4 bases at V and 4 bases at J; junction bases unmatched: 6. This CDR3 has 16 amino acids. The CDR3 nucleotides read TGTGCCAGCAGCCTCTCGGGACTAGCGGTTTACAATGAGCAGTTCTTC. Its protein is CASSLSGLAVYNEQFF.

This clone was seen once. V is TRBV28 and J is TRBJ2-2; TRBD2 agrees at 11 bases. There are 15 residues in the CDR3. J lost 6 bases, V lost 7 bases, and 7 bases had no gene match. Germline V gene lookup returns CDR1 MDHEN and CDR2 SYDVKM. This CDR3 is CASTLGLAGPGELFF. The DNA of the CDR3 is TGTGCCAGCACCCTAGGACTAGCGGGCCCCGGGGAGCTGTTTTTT.

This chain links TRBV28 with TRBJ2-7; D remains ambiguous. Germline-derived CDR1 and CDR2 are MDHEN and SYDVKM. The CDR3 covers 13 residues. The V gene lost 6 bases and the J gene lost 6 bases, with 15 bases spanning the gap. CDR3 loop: CASSLPGPLEQYF. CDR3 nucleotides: TGTGCCAGCAGCCTCCCGGGTCCCCTCGAGCAGTACTTC. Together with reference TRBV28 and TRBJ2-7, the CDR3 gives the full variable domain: DVKVTQSSRYLVKRTGEKVFLECVQDMDHENMFWYRQDPGLGLRLIYFSYDVKMKEKGDIPEGYSVSREKKERFSLILESASTNQTSMYLCASSLPGPLEQYFGPGTRLTVT.

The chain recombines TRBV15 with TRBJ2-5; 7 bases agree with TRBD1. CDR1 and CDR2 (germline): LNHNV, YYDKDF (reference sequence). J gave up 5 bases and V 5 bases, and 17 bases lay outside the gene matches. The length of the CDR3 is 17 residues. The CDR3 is CATSADTLTGIGETQYF. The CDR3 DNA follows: TGTGCCACCAGCGCCGATACCTTGACAGGGATAGGCGAGACCCAGTACTTC.

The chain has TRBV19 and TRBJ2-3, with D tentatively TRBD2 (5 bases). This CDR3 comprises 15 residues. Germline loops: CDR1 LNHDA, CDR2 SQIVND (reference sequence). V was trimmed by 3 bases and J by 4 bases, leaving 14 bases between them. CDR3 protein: CASSIAGGRSDTQYF. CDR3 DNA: TGTGCCAGTAGTATTGCGGGCGGTAGATCAGATACGCAGTATTTT. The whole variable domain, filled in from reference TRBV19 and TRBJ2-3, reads DGGITQSPKYLFRKEGQNVTLSCEQNLNHDAMYWYRQDPGQGLRLIYYSQIVNDFQKGDIAEGYSVSREKKESFPLTVTSAQKNPTAFYLCASSIAGGRSDTQYFGPGTRLTVL.

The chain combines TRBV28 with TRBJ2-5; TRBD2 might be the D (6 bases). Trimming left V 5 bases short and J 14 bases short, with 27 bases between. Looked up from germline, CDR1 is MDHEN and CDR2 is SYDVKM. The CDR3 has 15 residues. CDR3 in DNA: TGTGCCAGCAGTACACTAGCACTTGGTGATCAAGCAAACTACTTC. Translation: CASSTLALGDQANYF. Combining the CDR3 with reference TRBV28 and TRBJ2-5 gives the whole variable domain DVKVTQSSRYLVKRTGEKVFLECVQDMDHENMFWYRQDPGLGLRLIYFSYDVKMKEKGDIPEGYSVSREKKERFSLILESASTNQTSMYLCASSTLALGDQANYFGPGTRLLVL.

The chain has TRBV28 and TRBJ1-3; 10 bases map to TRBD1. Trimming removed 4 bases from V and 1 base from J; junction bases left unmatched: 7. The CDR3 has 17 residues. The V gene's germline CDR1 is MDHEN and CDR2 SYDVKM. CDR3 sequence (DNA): TGTGCCAGCAGTTCAACGGGACAGGGGAGGTCTGGAAACACCATATATTTT. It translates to CASSSTGQGRSGNTIYF.

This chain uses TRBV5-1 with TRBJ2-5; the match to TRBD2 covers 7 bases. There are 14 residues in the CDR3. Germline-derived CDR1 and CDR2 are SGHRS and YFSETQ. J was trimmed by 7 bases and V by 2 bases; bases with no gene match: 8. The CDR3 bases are TGCGCCAGCAGCTTCGCCTCGACGGGGGGGACCCAGTACTTC. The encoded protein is CASSFASTGGTQYF. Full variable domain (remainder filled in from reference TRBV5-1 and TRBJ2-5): KAGVTQTPRYLIKTRGQQVTLSCSPISGHRSVSWYQQTPGQGLQFLFEYFSETQRNKGNFPGRFSGRQFSNSRSEMNVSTLELGDSALYLCASSFASTGGTQYFGPGTRLLVL.

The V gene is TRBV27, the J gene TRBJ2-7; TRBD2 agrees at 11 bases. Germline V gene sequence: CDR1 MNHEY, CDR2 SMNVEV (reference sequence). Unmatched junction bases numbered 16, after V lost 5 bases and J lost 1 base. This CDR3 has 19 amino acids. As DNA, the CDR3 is TGTGCCAGCAGTCCCCCCTCCTTAGCGGGAGGGCCTAAATCCTACGAGCAGTACTTC. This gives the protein CASSPPSLAGGPKSYEQYF.

The CDR3 bases are TGTGCCAGCAGCTTTGGGGGGAATGAGCAGTTCTTC. Translation gives CASSFGGNEQFF. V gene TRBV5-4 combines with J gene TRBJ2-1; D perhaps matches TRBD2 (6 bases). The CDR3 consists of 12 residues. V was pared by 2 bases and J by 7 bases, with 7 bases between. Germline V CDR1 and CDR2: SGHNT, YYREEE (reference sequence).

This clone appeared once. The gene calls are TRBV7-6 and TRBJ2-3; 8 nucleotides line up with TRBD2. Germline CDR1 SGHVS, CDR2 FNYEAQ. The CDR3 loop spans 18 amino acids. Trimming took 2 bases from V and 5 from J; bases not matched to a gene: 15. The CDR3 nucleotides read TGTGCCAGCAGCTTACGCCGCAGCCCGGAGCGGGAGTTAGATACGCAGTATTTT. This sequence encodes CASSLRRSPERELDTQYF.

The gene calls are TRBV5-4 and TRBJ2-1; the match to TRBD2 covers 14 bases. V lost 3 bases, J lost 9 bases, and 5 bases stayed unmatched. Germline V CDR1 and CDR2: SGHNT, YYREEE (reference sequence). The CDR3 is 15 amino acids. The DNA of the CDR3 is TGTGCCAGCAGCTCGGGACTAGCGGGAGTAAGTGAGCAGTTCTTC. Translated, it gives CASSSGLAGVSEQFF.

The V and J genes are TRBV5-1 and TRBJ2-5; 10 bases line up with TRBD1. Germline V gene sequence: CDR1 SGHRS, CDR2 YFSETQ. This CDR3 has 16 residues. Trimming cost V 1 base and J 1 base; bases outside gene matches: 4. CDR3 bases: TGCGCCAGCAGCTTGAGCGGGACAGGGGTCCAAGAGACCCAGTACTTC. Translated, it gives CASSLSGTGVQETQYF.

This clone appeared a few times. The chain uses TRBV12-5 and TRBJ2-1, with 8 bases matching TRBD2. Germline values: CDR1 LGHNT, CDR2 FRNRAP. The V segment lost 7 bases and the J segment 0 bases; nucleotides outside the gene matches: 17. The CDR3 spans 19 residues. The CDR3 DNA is TGTGCTAGTGCCTACCGTGGACTAGCCCCATTTGGCTCCTACAATGAGCAGTTCTTC. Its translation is CASAYRGLAPFGSYNEQFF.

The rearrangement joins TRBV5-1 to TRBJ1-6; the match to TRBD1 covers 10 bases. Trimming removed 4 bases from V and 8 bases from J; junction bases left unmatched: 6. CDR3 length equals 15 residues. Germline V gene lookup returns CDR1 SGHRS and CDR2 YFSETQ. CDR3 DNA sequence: TGCGCCAGCAGCCTGACAGGGGGCGCTTATTCACCCCTCCACTTT. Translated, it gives CASSLTGGAYSPLHF.

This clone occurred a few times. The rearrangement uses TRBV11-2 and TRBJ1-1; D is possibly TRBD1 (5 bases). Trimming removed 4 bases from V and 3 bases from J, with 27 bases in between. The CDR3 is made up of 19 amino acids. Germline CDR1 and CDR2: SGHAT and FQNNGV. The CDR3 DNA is TGTGCCAGCAGCTCCCGATTCCAGACATCCCAGGGAAAGGACACTGAAGCTTTCTTT. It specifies CASSSRFQTSQGKDTEAFF.